This T cell receptor beta chain was recorded in a study of cytomegalovirus exposure and HLA in healthy donors. Whole-study findings and limits: Association of a missense DCLRE1C variant with TCR beta V- and J-gene trimming was reported in a later analysis. Evidence from a later analysis indicated that most CMV-associated TCR beta chains looked HLA-restricted.

The PCR had 60 Vbeta and 13 Jbeta primers. Repertoires were generated with immunoSEQ multiplex PCR, while TCRdb's copy carries only in-frame clones and drops some. Found here are under 150,000 clones, 70% to 85% of them singletons; the top ten hold less than 3%. Germline CDR1 and CDR2: GTSNPN and SVGIG (reference sequence). The length of the CDR3 is 12 residues. V was cut by 0 bases and J by 10 bases, with 12 bases left in between. This clone was counted a single time. Its antigen is still unknown. The J gene is TRBJ1-1, the V gene TRBV30; D perhaps matches TRBD1 (5 bases). The sequencing sample was made of PBMCs. This receptor was identified in a male donor in good health and CMV-seronegative. CDR3 in amino acids: CAWSVPPRGAFF. The CDR3 bases are TGTGCCTGGAGTGTACCCCCAAGGGGAGCTTTCTTT.